What follows are 17 T cell receptor beta chains derived from one specimen sequenced in a study of shared clonotypes between healthy human individuals. The repertoire was sequenced with immunoSEQ multiplex PCR; TCRdb's copy has only in-frame clones and lacks some. The sample has around 990,000 clones, 60% to 80% seen once; the top ten hold roughly 0.9%. Sequencing was performed on memory CD4+ T cells from PBMCs. The sample's subset: CD45RA-negative fraction. The source is a young man in good health. Some clones in this sample may be carry-over from other donors' samples.

The chain couples TRBV5-6 to TRBJ1-4; unclear D gene. Germline V CDR1 and CDR2: SGHDT, YYEEEE. The CDR3 contains 12 residues. Trimming shortened V by 0 bases and J by 8 bases, and 5 bases separated the two germline ends. The CDR3 here is CASSLGQEKLFF. The CDR3 bases are TGTGCCAGCAGCTTGGGGCAGGAAAAACTGTTTTTT.

V and J are TRBV5-1 and TRBJ2-7; TRBD2 matches 11 bases. CDR3 length equals 14 residues. The germline V gene has CDR1 SGHRS and CDR2 YFSETQ. Trimming at V came to 3 bases and at J to 5 bases, leaving 4 bases not matched to a gene. The CDR3 spells CASSSGTSGNEQYF. CDR3 DNA sequence: TGCGCCAGCAGCTCCGGGACTAGCGGTAACGAGCAGTACTTC.

The chain is built from TRBV5-6 and TRBJ2-7; 8 nucleotides agree with TRBD1. CDR1 is SGHDT and CDR2 is YYEEEE in the germline V gene. The length of the CDR3 is 15 residues. Unmatched junction bases numbered 11, after V lost 4 bases and J lost 5 bases. CDR3 sequence: CASSGGTGGSDEQYF. The CDR3 DNA is TGTGCCAGCAGCGGGGGTACAGGGGGTAGCGACGAGCAGTACTTC.

This chain uses TRBV4-1 with TRBJ1-3; D is ambiguous. V was cut by 3 bases and J by 4 bases, with 13 bases left in between. CDR1 MGHRA and CDR2 YSYEKL come from the germline V gene. This CDR3 has 15 residues. The CDR3 reads CASSQGVLWGNTIYF. The CDR3 DNA is TGCGCCAGCAGCCAGGGTGTACTATGGGGAAACACCATATATTTT.

The chain combines TRBV27 with TRBJ2-3; TRBD2 matches at 11 bases. Trimming removed 3 bases from V and 2 bases from J; junction bases left unmatched: 4. The germline gives CDR1 MNHEY, CDR2 SMNVEV (reference sequence). CDR3 size: 16 residues. CDR3 DNA: TGTGCCAGCAGTTTCATAGCGGGAGGGCCCACAGATACGCAGTATTTT. It yields the protein CASSFIAGGPTDTQYF.

This clone is a singleton in its sample. An end of the junction differs from the germline gene, which may be a read error. The genes are TRBV19 and TRBJ2-7; the match to TRBD2 covers 8 bases. Germline V CDR1 and CDR2: LNHDA, SQIVND (reference sequence). The CDR3 sequence is 15 residues long. The CDR3 DNA follows: TGTGCCAGTAGTACGGTAGCGGGAATGTCCTCCGAGCAGTACTTC. This codes for CASSTVAGMSSEQYF.

The chain couples TRBV2 to TRBJ2-7; TRBD1 matches at 11 bases. V lost 4 bases and J lost 0; bases outside the gene matches: 5. The germline CDR1 and CDR2 sequences are SNHLY and FYNNEI. The CDR3 extends over 16 amino acids. The CDR3 bases are TGTGCCAGCAGTGGCACCGGGACAGGGGGCTCCTACGAGCAGTACTTC. Translated: CASSGTGTGGSYEQYF.

This sequence joins TRBV28 and TRBJ2-2, with D possibly called TRBD1 or TRBD2 (6 bases each). V gave up 7 bases and J gave up 4 bases, with 16 bases separating them. CDR1 and CDR2 from the germline V gene are MDHEN and SYDVKM. The CDR3 extends over 15 amino acids. The CDR3 sequence is CASTLGGGRTGELFF. The CDR3 nucleotides are TGTGCCAGCACCCTAGGGGGAGGACGCACCGGGGAGCTGTTTTTT.

There are a few counts of this clone. The genes are TRBV29-1 and TRBJ2-1; the match to TRBD1 covers 7 bases. Germline CDR1 SQVTM, CDR2 ANQGSEA. Germline trimming cut 6 bases from V and 7 bases from J; bases unmatched to any gene: 12. The CDR3 sequence is 14 residues long. In DNA form, the CDR3 reads TGCAGCGTCCCAGGGGGTCAGTTATGGAATGAGCAGTTCTTC. It encodes CSVPGGQLWNEQFF.

Points on this clone: A far larger clone is one nucleotide away, so this likely arose from a read error. The chain employs TRBV6-1 and TRBJ2-7; no firm D call. The CDR3 runs to 14 residues. Germline CDR1 and CDR2: MNHNS and SASEGT. V dropped 10 bases and J dropped 6 bases, with 22 bases sitting between them. The CDR3 sequence: CATQAPLLLREQYF. The CDR3 DNA reads as TGTGCCACCCAGGCCCCCTTGCTTCTTCGCGAGCAGTACTTC.

The chain links TRBV6-5 to TRBJ2-2; 7 bases line up with TRBD1. CDR3 length equals 15 residues. CDR1 MNHEY and CDR2 SVGAGI come from the germline V gene. The junction had 4 bases not matched to a gene; V was cut back by 6 bases and J by 0 bases. The CDR3 DNA reads as TGTGCCAGCAGACCGGACAGGCCGAACACCGGGGAGCTGTTTTTT. The encoded protein is CASRPDRPNTGELFF.

The chain has TRBV29-1 and TRBJ2-7; maybe TRBD2 (5 bases). The end of the DNA aligns better with TRBJ2-5, so the J call may be wrong. The germline V gene has CDR1 SQVTM and CDR2 ANQGSEA. The CDR3 has 12 residues. As DNA, the CDR3 is TGCAGCGTTGCGAGGGACCAAGAGACCCAGTACTTC. Its protein is CSVARDQETQYF.

Note on this clone: The identical CDR3 is also encoded by other nucleotide sequences in the sample. This rearrangement joins TRBV18 to TRBJ2-7; D gene uncertain. This CDR3 comprises 14 residues. The ends were cut back, 6 bases at V and 0 bases at J, with 12 bases in the middle. Germline CDR1 reads KGHSH; CDR2 reads LQKENI. The CDR3 region has the DNA TGTGCCAGCTCCCCAGGACGGCTCTCCTACGAGCAGTACTTC. This encodes CASSPGRLSYEQYF.

This clone was counted between two and nine times. The chain combines TRBV7-8 with TRBJ1-3; D uncertain. There are 16 residues in the CDR3. The V end lost 1 base, the J end lost 1 base, and 11 bases lay between the germline ends. The V gene's germline CDR1 is SGHVS and CDR2 FQNEAQ. The CDR3 here is CASSLGGADSGNTIYF. Here the CDR3 DNA reads TGTGCCAGCAGCTTAGGTGGTGCAGATTCTGGAAACACCATATATTTT.

The rearrangement links TRBV27 to TRBJ1-2, with TRBD1 identical over 9 bases. Germline CDR1 is MNHEY and CDR2 is SMNVEV (reference sequence). CDR3 length: 15 residues. J was trimmed by 4 bases and V by 6 bases; bases with no gene match: 9. CDR3 sequence: CASRPSPGQGYGYTF. In DNA, the CDR3 is TGTGCCAGCAGGCCCTCCCCGGGACAGGGCTATGGCTACACCTTC.

The rearrangement uses TRBV29-1 and TRBJ2-2; D tentatively fits TRBD1 or TRBD2 (5 bases each). The CDR3 has 18 amino acids. Germline lookup yields CDR1 SQVTM and CDR2 ANQGSEA. The V and J ends lost 6 bases and 5 bases respectively, with 28 bases between them. CDR3 residues: CSVATGGRDALGTGELFF. The CDR3 DNA reads as TGCAGCGTGGCTACTGGCGGCAGGGACGCCCTAGGGACCGGGGAGCTGTTTTTT.

The chain links TRBV11-2 to TRBJ2-1, with 7 bases lining up with TRBD2. Trimming removed 7 bases from V and 0 bases from J; junction bases left unmatched: 6. CDR1 is SGHAT and CDR2 is FQNNGV in the germline V gene. This CDR3 contains 15 residues. This CDR3 reads CASNSLAGSYNEQFF. The CDR3, as DNA: TGTGCCAGCAACTCATTAGCGGGCTCCTACAATGAGCAGTTCTTC.